These 22 T cell receptor beta chains were all obtained from the same sample, sequenced in a study of cytomegalovirus exposure and HLA in healthy donors. Amplification used 60 Vbeta primers and 13 Jbeta primers. Using immunoSEQ multiplex PCR, the repertoire was profiled, and TCRdb retains in-frame clones only, with some absent. The sample gives a few hundred thousand clones, around 81% of which show up once; roughly 7.4% is in the top ten. Sequenced: PBMCs. The receptor set was obtained from a woman aged 55 to 70 in good health and CMV-seropositive.

The chain links TRBV10-3 to TRBJ2-7; TRBD2 agrees at 10 bases. The CDR3 contains 15 residues. Trimming cost V 3 bases and J 7 bases; bases outside gene matches: 9. Germline V CDR1 and CDR2: ENHRY, SYGVKD. CDR3 DNA: TGTGCCATCAGTGAAGGTGCTAGCGGGAGTAGAGAGCAGTACTTC. Its translation: CAISEGASGSREQYF.

V is TRBV4-1 and J is TRBJ1-6; TRBD1 aligns across 7 bases. Trimming cost V 6 bases and J 6 bases; bases outside gene matches: 14. The germline CDR1 and CDR2 sequences are MGHRA and YSYEKL. This CDR3 is built from 17 residues. In nucleotides, the CDR3 is TGCGCCAGCAGTTCCGTTCAGGGGGGACTCTCTAATTCACCCCTCCACTTT. Translation: CASSSVQGGLSNSPLHF.

As to this clone: At the DNA level, this CDR3 is encoded by other sequences in the same sample as well. V is TRBV30 and J is TRBJ1-2; TRBD1 matches at 8 bases. This CDR3 spans 15 amino acids. Germline CDR1 and CDR2: GTSNPN and SVGIG (reference sequence). The ends lost 2 bases at V and 4 bases at J; junction bases unmatched: 9. CDR3: CAWSLRTGIPYGYTF. Written as DNA, the CDR3 is TGTGCCTGGAGTTTACGGACAGGGATACCCTATGGCTACACCTTC.

Only a few counts were recorded for this clone. The chain carries TRBV4-1 and TRBJ2-7; 9 bases are a match to TRBD1. Germline V gene lookup returns CDR1 MGHRA and CDR2 YSYEKL. The CDR3 is 13 residues long. With V trimmed by 4 bases and J by 6 bases, 4 bases remained unmatched. The CDR3 spells CASSRDRVSEQYF. CDR3 nucleotide sequence: TGCGCCAGCAGCCGGGACAGGGTGAGCGAGCAGTACTTC.

A few counts support this clone. The chain carries TRBV2 and TRBJ2-1, with D possibly being TRBD1 (6 bases). The V gene lost 8 bases and the J gene lost 2 bases, with 10 bases spanning the gap. The CDR3 runs 13 residues. Germline assignment: CDR1 SNHLY and CDR2 FYNNEI. The CDR3 sequence: CASCSGAYNEQFF. DNA of the CDR3: TGTGCCAGCTGCTCAGGGGCCTACAATGAGCAGTTCTTC.

This clone was found a few times. The rearrangement uses TRBV15 and TRBJ2-2, with TRBD2 matching 7 bases. The germline gives CDR1 LNHNV, CDR2 YYDKDF (reference sequence). The CDR3 length is 18 residues. J gave up 6 bases and V 0 bases, and 13 bases lay outside the gene matches. This CDR3 reads CATSRDRYGGRGPGELFF. The DNA for the CDR3 is TGTGCCACCAGCAGAGATCGGTATGGCGGGAGAGGCCCCGGGGAGCTGTTTTTT.

V gene TRBV6-5 combines with J gene TRBJ2-7; TRBD1 might be the D (5 bases). The CDR3 covers 14 residues. Germline-derived CDR1 and CDR2 are MNHEY and SVGAGI. V lost 5 bases to trimming and J lost 6 bases, with 17 bases between them. CDR3 DNA: TGTGCCAGCAGTCCCGGACACGCTGCCTCCGAGCAGTACTTC. Translating gives CASSPGHAASEQYF.

The gene calls are TRBV27 and TRBJ2-7; possibly TRBD1 for D (5 bases). Germline assignment: CDR1 MNHEY and CDR2 SMNVEV (reference sequence). This CDR3 comprises 13 residues. V lost 2 bases and J 5 bases, leaving 10 bases between the germline ends. This chain's CDR3 is CASSLTRAHEQYF. CDR3 coding DNA: TGTGCCAGCAGTTTAACCAGGGCCCACGAGCAGTACTTC.

The V gene is TRBV28, the J gene TRBJ2-3; no clear D gene. Germline V gives CDR1 MDHEN, CDR2 SYDVKM. This CDR3 contains 11 residues. Deletions cut 3 bases from V and 6 bases from J, with 4 bases between. The CDR3 sequence is CASSFSDTQYF. The CDR3 DNA follows: TGTGCCAGCAGTTTCAGTGATACGCAGTATTTT.

This clone has more than one count but fewer than ten. V gene TRBV6-5 combines with J gene TRBJ2-5; TRBD2 matches 11 bases. Germline lookup yields CDR1 MNHEY and CDR2 SVGAGI. There are 15 residues in the CDR3. The V gene end was trimmed by 4 bases and the J gene end by 3 bases; junction bases not matched to a gene: 4. The CDR3 loop reads CASSSPGLAEETQYF. The CDR3 DNA reads TGTGCCAGCAGTTCCCCGGGACTAGCGGAAGAGACCCAGTACTTC.

This chain uses TRBV6-5 with TRBJ1-2, with 7 bases aligning to TRBD1. After removal of 4 bases from V and 6 bases from J, the junction contained 11 bases not matched to a gene. CDR1 is MNHEY and CDR2 is SVGAGI in the germline V gene. The CDR3 sequence is 15 residues long. This CDR3 reads CASSSRQGWLDGYTF. Here the CDR3 DNA reads TGTGCCAGCAGTTCCCGACAGGGTTGGCTCGATGGCTACACCTTC.

The CDR3 here is CASSLEEWGLKGKAFF. In nucleotides, the CDR3 is TGTGCCAGCAGCTTAGAAGAATGGGGCCTAAAAGGAAAAGCTTTCTTT. The chain recombines TRBV13 with TRBJ1-1; possibly TRBD1 for D (5 bases). The V gene lost 1 base and the J gene lost 9 bases, with 21 bases spanning the gap. CDR3 length: 16 residues. Germline values: CDR1 PRHDT, CDR2 FYEKMQ (reference sequence).

The J gene is TRBJ2-7, the V gene TRBV19; 8 nucleotides line up with TRBD2. This CDR3 region has 15 residues. CDR1 and CDR2 (germline): LNHDA, SQIVND (reference sequence). J lost 1 base, V lost 3 bases, and 5 bases had no gene match. The CDR3 coding sequence is TGTGCCAGTAGTATGGGGGCGGGAGGTTCCTACGAGCAGTACTTC. Its protein product is CASSMGAGGSYEQYF.

The chain has TRBV4-1 and TRBJ1-1; no clear D. The CDR3 spans 13 residues. V was shortened by 6 bases and J by 3 bases, with 11 bases between the two germline ends. Germline CDR1 MGHRA, CDR2 YSYEKL. CDR3 loop: CASRPGSDTEAFF. The CDR3 DNA follows: TGCGCCAGCAGACCCGGGAGCGACACTGAAGCTTTCTTT.

Note on this clone: Germline and junction disagree at one end, which may indicate a read error. The chain links TRBV7-9 to TRBJ2-7, with D hard to call. This CDR3 is built from 15 residues. Germline V lookup: CDR1 SEHNR, CDR2 FQNEAQ (reference sequence). CDR3 region: CSSSSSSQGPGEQYF. The CDR3, as DNA: TGTTCCAGCAGCTCGTCTTCCCAAGGCCCGGGTGAGCAGTACTTC.

This clone was picked up a small number of times. The chain recombines TRBV12-2 with TRBJ2-3; no check of the table's D call, TRBD2, against the DNA was made. TRBV12-2 is described as a pseudogene. The CDR3 is made up of 17 amino acids. The CDR3, as DNA: TGTGCAAGTCGCTTAGCGCAAACGGGACTAGCGGGGGATACGCAGTATTTT. Translating gives CASRLAQTGLAGDTQYF.

The sample holds one count of this clone. V is TRBV9 and J is TRBJ1-2, with a weak D call TRBD1 (6 bases). The germline V gene encodes CDR1 SGDLS and CDR2 YYNGEE. Trimming removed 1 base from V and 3 bases from J, with 10 bases in between. This CDR3 is built from 14 residues. The CDR3 coding sequence is TGTGCCAGCAGCGTAAGCGAGGGGGACTATGGCTACACCTTC. It codes for CASSVSEGDYGYTF.

This clone was recorded only once. The rearrangement links TRBV28 to TRBJ2-7; 7 nucleotides align to TRBD2. The CDR3 totals 16 residues. The germline V gene encodes CDR1 MDHEN and CDR2 SYDVKM. V shed 5 bases, J shed 0 bases, and the junction held 10 bases outside the gene matches. Here the CDR3 reads CASSTYGLGLSYEQYF. The CDR3, as DNA: TGTGCCAGCAGTACCTACGGACTAGGCCTCTCCTACGAGCAGTACTTC.

The rearrangement joins TRBV7-9 to TRBJ2-1; 15 nucleotides align to TRBD2. The V gene end was trimmed by 1 base and the J gene end by 4 bases; junction bases not matched to a gene: 5. Per the germline V gene, CDR1 is SEHNR and CDR2 is FQNEAQ (reference sequence). The CDR3 runs 18 residues. CDR3 protein: CASSLVPGTSGRYNEQFF. The CDR3 nucleotides are TGTGCCAGCAGCTTAGTCCCCGGGACTAGCGGGAGGTACAATGAGCAGTTCTTC.

The rearrangement uses TRBV5-1 and TRBJ2-7; D perhaps matches TRBD1 (6 bases). CDR3 length: 12 residues. Germline V gives CDR1 SGHRS, CDR2 YFSETQ. V lost 0 bases, J lost 6 bases, and 7 bases lay in between. The CDR3 region is CASSLEGGEQYF. The CDR3, as DNA: TGCGCCAGCAGCTTGGAAGGGGGCGAGCAGTACTTC.

This chain uses TRBV6-5 with TRBJ1-2; 10 bases line up with TRBD1. The CDR3 is 14 residues long. CDR1 and CDR2 from the germline V gene are MNHEY and SVGAGI. V dropped 6 bases and J dropped 5; count of bases not matched to a gene: 6. The CDR3 bases are TGTGCCAGCAGAGAGACAGGGGGCGGTTATGGCTACACCTTC. Protein sequence: CASRETGGGYGYTF.

The chain uses TRBV5-6 and TRBJ1-2, with 10 nucleotides matching TRBD1. J was trimmed by 7 bases and V by 4 bases; bases with no gene match: 10. Germline V gene lookup returns CDR1 SGHDT and CDR2 YYEEEE. CDR3 size: 15 residues. The CDR3, as DNA: TGTGCCAGCAGCACTCCCGGGACAGGGGATCTTGGCTACACCTTC. It yields the protein CASSTPGTGDLGYTF.